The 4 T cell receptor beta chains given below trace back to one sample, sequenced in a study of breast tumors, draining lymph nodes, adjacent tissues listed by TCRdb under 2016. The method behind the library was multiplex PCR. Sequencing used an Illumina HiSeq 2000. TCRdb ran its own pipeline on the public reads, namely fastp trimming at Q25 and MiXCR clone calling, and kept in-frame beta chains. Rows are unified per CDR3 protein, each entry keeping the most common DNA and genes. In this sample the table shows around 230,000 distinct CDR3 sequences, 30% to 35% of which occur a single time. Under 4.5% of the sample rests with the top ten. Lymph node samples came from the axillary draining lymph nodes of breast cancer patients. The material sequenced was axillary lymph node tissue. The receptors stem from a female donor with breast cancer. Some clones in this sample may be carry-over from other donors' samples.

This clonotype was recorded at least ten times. The CDR3 DNA sequence: TGCAGTGCTAGAGATGATGCGGGACGGCCCTACGAGCAGTACTTC. This encodes CSARDDAGRPYEQYF. V is TRBV20-1 and J is TRBJ2-7, with a tentative D call TRBD2 (6 bases). Looked up from germline, CDR1 is DFQATT and CDR2 is SNEGSKA (reference sequence). Trimming removed 0 bases from V and 2 bases from J, with 14 bases in between. The CDR3 sequence is 15 residues long.

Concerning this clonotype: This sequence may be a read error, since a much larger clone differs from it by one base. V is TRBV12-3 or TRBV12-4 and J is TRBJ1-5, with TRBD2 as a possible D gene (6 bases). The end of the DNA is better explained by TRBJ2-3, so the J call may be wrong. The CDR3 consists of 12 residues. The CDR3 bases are TGTGCCAGCAGTTATACAGGAGGGCCCCAGTATTTT. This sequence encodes CASSYTGGPQYF.

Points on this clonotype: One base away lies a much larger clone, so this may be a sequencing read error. CDR3 sequence reads: CASSQSLREDYGSTF. Here the CDR3 DNA reads TGTGCCAGCAGCCAGTCTCTACGCGAGGACTATGGCTCCACCTTC. J is TRBJ1-2 and V is TRBV14; the D is unclear. Germline V gives CDR1 SGHDN, CDR2 FVKESK. The CDR3 has 15 residues.

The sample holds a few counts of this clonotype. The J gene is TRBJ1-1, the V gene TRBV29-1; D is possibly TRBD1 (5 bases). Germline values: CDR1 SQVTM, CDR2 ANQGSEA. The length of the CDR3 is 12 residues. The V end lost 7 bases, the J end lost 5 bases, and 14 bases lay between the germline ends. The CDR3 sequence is CSAHEGRTEAFF. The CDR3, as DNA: TGCAGCGCCCACGAGGGGCGGACTGAAGCTTTCTTT.